This is a list of T cell receptor beta chains from one sample in a study of blood T cell repertoires in COVID-19. The assay was immunoSEQ multiplex PCR, and TCRdb's table has in-frame clones only and misses some. Found here are nearly 250,000 clones, around 80% of them singletons; the top ten hold about 2%. The sample taken for sequencing was peripheral blood. The source of these receptors is a woman of 80 years or more with acute or convalescent COVID-19. The CDR3 runs from the conserved cysteine through the conserved F or W. A D gene is named only where the DNA matches it firmly. Part of the rows lack a size; the others show once, few, many or a class for expanded clones.

J gene	clone size	D gene	V gene	CDR3 protein	CDR3 DNA
TRBJ2-7	-	-	TRBV28	CASSPPSRGYYEQYF	TGTGCCAGCAGCCCCCCGTCCAGGGGATATTACGAGCAGTACTTC
TRBJ1-2	-	-	TRBV4-3	CASSQVVSYFGVPSWGYTF	TGCGCCAGCAGCCAAGTAGTGTCCTATTTCGGGGTGCCTTCTTGGGGCTACACCTTC
TRBJ2-2	-	TRBD2	TRBV4-1	CASSRTLAGINTGELFF	TGCGCCAGCAGCCGAACGCTAGCGGGGATAAACACCGGGGAGCTGTTTTTT
TRBJ1-1	-	-	TRBV18	CASSPSSTWNTEAFF	TGTGCCAGCTCGCCAAGTTCCACATGGAACACTGAAGCTTTCTTT
TRBJ2-7	-	TRBD2	TRBV11-2	CASSSQTSGGADEQYF	TGTGCCAGCAGTTCCCAGACTAGCGGGGGGGCCGACGAGCAGTACTTC
TRBJ1-2	once	TRBD1	TRBV28	CASSPTSGGSYGYTF	TGTGCCAGCAGTCCAACGTCAGGGGGTAGCTATGGCTACACCTTC
TRBJ1-1	-	TRBD1	TRBV19	CASSMGWTGVRAFF	TGTGCCAGTAGTATGGGGTGGACAGGGGTTCGAGCTTTCTTT
TRBJ1-5	-	TRBD1	TRBV19	CASSSQGNQPQHF	TGTGCCAGTAGTTCACAGGGGAATCAGCCCCAGCATTTT
TRBJ2-7	-	-	TRBV6-6	CASISGATSYEQYF	TGTGCCAGCATATCAGGGGCGACTTCCTACGAGCAGTACTTC
TRBJ1-1	-	TRBD1	TRBV3-1/TRBV3-2	CASGKRDREAFF	TGTGCCAGCGGAAAAAGGGACAGAGAAGCTTTCTTT
TRBJ2-4	-	-	TRBV11-2	CASTPLRASSLAKNIQYF	TGTGCCAGCACTCCATTGAGGGCTAGCTCCCTAGCCAAAAACATTCAGTACTTC
TRBJ2-3	-	TRBD2	TRBV5-4	CASSFIRTSGDTQYF	TGTGCCAGCAGCTTTATACGGACTAGCGGGGATACGCAGTATTTT
TRBJ1-3	-	-	TRBV11-3	CASSPGSSGNTIYF	TGTGCCAGCAGCCCCGGGTCCTCTGGAAACACCATATATTTT
TRBJ1-1	-	-	TRBV19	CASSISRVTEAFF	TGTGCCAGTAGTATATCGAGGGTCACTGAAGCTTTCTTT
TRBJ2-7	-	TRBD2	TRBV5-1	CASSLAGGTREQYF	TGCGCCAGCTCTTTAGCGGGAGGGACTCGCGAGCAGTACTTC
TRBJ1-2	-	TRBD1	TRBV5-4	CASSLGQGGRDGYTF	TGTGCCAGCAGCTTGGGACAGGGCGGTAGAGATGGCTACACCTTC
TRBJ1-1	-	TRBD1	TRBV19	CASINRQGTAEAFF	TGTGCCAGTATTAACAGACAGGGGACGGCTGAAGCTTTCTTT
TRBJ2-1	-	-	TRBV19	CASSRGGSPYNEQFF	TGTGCCAGTAGTAGGGGGGGCAGTCCCTACAATGAGCAGTTCTTC
TRBJ2-2	-	-	TRBV2	CASMREESNTGELFF	TGTGCCAGCATGAGGGAGGAATCGAACACCGGGGAGCTGTTTTTT
TRBJ2-2	few	-	TRBV29-1	CSVDRNTGELFF	TGCAGCGTTGACAGGAACACCGGGGAGCTGTTTTTT
TRBJ1-4	few	TRBD1	TRBV2	CASNRGGNEKLFF	TGTGCCAGCAACAGGGGAGGCAATGAAAAACTGTTTTTT
TRBJ1-2	-	-	TRBV23-1	CASSQRPDCGYTF	TGCGCCAGCAGTCAAAGACCCGACTGTGGCTACACCTTC
TRBJ1-5	-	TRBD1	TRBV30	CAWTPGQTNQPQHF	TGTGCCTGGACGCCGGGACAGACAAATCAGCCCCAGCATTTT
TRBJ2-1	-	-	TRBV5-1	CASSDGQPSSYNEQFF	TGCGCCAGCAGCGACGGACAGCCTAGCTCCTACAATGAGCAGTTCTTC